One sample yielded the 11 T cell receptor beta chains listed below, sequenced in a study of T cell responses to AZD1222 COVID-19 vaccine. The table came from immunoSEQ multiplex PCR; TCRdb's copy has only in-frame clones and leaves some out. The sample gives some 130,000 clones, just under 95% of which show up once; about 6.7% is in the top ten. Material: peripheral blood, obtained 28 days after the second AZD1222 dose. The receptors derive from an adult who received the AZD1222 COVID-19 vaccine.

The chain is built from TRBV2 and TRBJ1-2; tentative D call: TRBD1 (6 bases). In germline, CDR1 is SNHLY, CDR2 FYNNEI. The CDR3 totals 13 residues. The ends were cut back, 6 bases at V and 8 bases at J, with 16 bases in the middle. The chain's CDR3 is CASRPNRESGYTF. CDR3 DNA sequence: TGTGCCAGCAGACCGAACAGGGAAAGCGGCTACACCTTC.

The chain is built from TRBV27 and TRBJ1-5; 9 bases match TRBD1. The ends lost 2 bases at V and 10 bases at J; junction bases unmatched: 6. From germline, CDR1 is MNHEY and CDR2 SMNVEV (reference sequence). CDR3 size: 14 residues. CDR3 sequence: CASSLGTGSRPQHF. The CDR3 DNA reads TGTGCCAGCAGTTTAGGGACAGGGAGTCGTCCCCAGCATTTT.

This chain links TRBV2 with TRBJ2-7; D is perhaps TRBD1 (5 bases). V dropped 3 bases and J dropped 4 bases, with 13 bases sitting between them. The germline V gene has CDR1 SNHLY and CDR2 FYNNEI. The CDR3 runs 14 residues. CDR3 coding DNA: TGTGCCAGCAGTGAGCAGGGTAGTATATACGAGCAGTACTTC. Residues: CASSEQGSIYEQYF.

The chain uses TRBV5-6 and TRBJ1-1; D ambiguous. The CDR3 totals 11 residues. Trimming removed 4 bases at V and 1 base at J, with 2 bases between. From germline, CDR1 is SGHDT and CDR2 YYEEEE. DNA for the CDR3: TGTGCCAGCAGCGCGAACACTGAAGCTTTCTTT. The encoded protein is CASSANTEAFF.

The rearrangement links TRBV28 to TRBJ1-2; the D is unclear. Germline CDR1 and CDR2: MDHEN and SYDVKM. V shed 6 bases and J shed 5 bases, with 10 bases lying between them. This CDR3 spans 12 amino acids. As DNA, the CDR3 is TGTGCCAGCAGCCCCGACACGTATGGCTACACCTTC. It specifies CASSPDTYGYTF.

The chain combines TRBV6-5 with TRBJ1-1; D remains unclear. Germline values: CDR1 MNHEY, CDR2 SVGAGI. The CDR3 spans 16 residues. V was clipped by 0 bases and J by 5 bases, with 16 bases between them. The CDR3 bases are TGTGCCAGCAGTTACTCGATTCAAGGGTCTGGGACTGAAGCTTTCTTT. The encoded protein is CASSYSIQGSGTEAFF.

The chain has TRBV28 and TRBJ1-2, with TRBD1 as a possible D gene (6 bases). The CDR3 totals 14 residues. V was pared by 10 bases and J by 7 bases, with 22 bases between. Germline CDR1 is MDHEN and CDR2 is SYDVKM. DNA for the CDR3: TGTGCCACCCTTCTAGGGGGTGGTCGGGGTGGCTACACCTTC. Translated, it gives CATLLGGGRGGYTF.

The chain combines TRBV19 with TRBJ1-2; 7 positions agree with TRBD1. The V and J ends lost 1 base and 8 bases, in that order; junction bases with no gene match: 7. CDR1 and CDR2 (germline): LNHDA, SQIVND (reference sequence). The length of the CDR3 is 14 residues. CDR3 region: CASSIGQGWRGYTF. DNA of the CDR3: TGTGCCAGTAGTATAGGACAGGGCTGGCGAGGCTACACCTTC.

This clone has a single count. The genes are TRBV30 and TRBJ2-3; D gene unclear. Trimming pared 1 base from V and 6 bases from J, leaving 11 bases between. In germline, CDR1 is GTSNPN, CDR2 SVGIG (reference sequence). This CDR3 is 13 amino acids long. CDR3 amino acids: CAWSGVGPDTQYF. Here the CDR3 DNA reads TGTGCCTGGAGTGGGGTAGGACCCGATACGCAGTATTTT.

The chain uses TRBV28 and TRBJ1-5, with D perhaps TRBD1 (6 bases). CDR1 and CDR2 (germline): MDHEN, SYDVKM. The CDR3 runs to 17 residues. Trimming left V 4 bases short and J 6 bases short, with 22 bases between. For the CDR3, the DNA is TGTGCCAGCAGTTGGGGGGCGAAAGGGGGTGCGGGTCAGCCCCAGCATTTT. Translating gives CASSWGAKGGAGQPQHF.

The chain combines TRBV19 with TRBJ1-2, with D tentatively TRBD1 (6 bases). The ends were cut back, 2 bases at V and 8 bases at J, with 12 bases in the middle. There are 13 residues in the CDR3. Germline V lookup: CDR1 LNHDA, CDR2 SQIVND (reference sequence). CDR3 DNA sequence: TGTGCCAGTAGTATATCAGCAGGGGAAGGCTACACCTTC. It codes for CASSISAGEGYTF. Full variable domain (outside the CDR3, taken from reference TRBV19 and TRBJ1-2): DGGITQSPKYLFRKEGQNVTLSCEQNLNHDAMYWYRQDPGQGLRLIYYSQIVNDFQKGDIAEGYSVSREKKESFPLTVTSAQKNPTAFYLCASSISAGEGYTFGSGTRLTVV.